This TCR beta chain was identified in a study of shared clonotypes between healthy human individuals. Trimming cost V 2 bases and J 5 bases, with 6 bases left between them. Germline-derived CDR1 and CDR2 are GTSNPN and SVGIG (reference sequence). This CDR3 spans 11 amino acids. An assay was performed, and its level was deep. Repertoires were generated with immunoSEQ multiplex PCR, while TCRdb's copy carries only in-frame clones and drops some. This table has some 530,000 clones, approximately 81% appearing once. This chain links TRBV30 with TRBJ1-1; no firm D call. The sequence was obtained from a woman between 35 and 50 years old in good health. Some clones in this sample may be carry-over from other donors' samples. The sequenced sample consisted of PBMCs. The CDR3 region is CAWSQRTEAFF. CDR3 in DNA: TGTGCCTGGAGTCAGAGGACTGAAGCTTTCTTT.